A selection of T cell receptor beta chains follows, all from one sample in a study of identical twins. TCRdb called the 5' RACE reads again in MiXCR, with one record for every CDR3 protein. The sample has approximately 230,000 distinct CDR3 sequences, 6.5% to 8% seen once; the top ten hold roughly 15%. The data also belong to a second study, concerning T cells expressing NK-cell markers.

Sequencing input: CD8+ T cells sorted from blood. These receptors came from a woman aged 18 to 35 in good health. Both conserved end residues are part of each CDR3. A D gene is named only where the DNA matches it firmly. Only some rows state a clone size, as once, few, many or a class for expanded clones.

V: TRBV20-1
size: few
J: TRBJ2-1
D: TRBD2
DNA: TGCAGTGCTAGGGGACTAGCGGGGCCCTACAATGAGCAGTTCTTC
CDR3: CSARGLAGPYNEQFF

V: TRBV10-2
size: many
J: TRBJ2-7
D: TRBD1
DNA: TGCGCCAGCGGGGACAGCTCCTACGAGCAGTACTTC
CDR3: CASGDSSYEQYF

V: TRBV2
size: few
J: TRBJ2-5
D: TRBD2
DNA: TGTGCCAGCAGTGTACTAGCGGGATGGGAGACCCAGTACTTC
CDR3: CASSVLAGWETQYF

V: TRBV12-5
size: few
J: TRBJ1-2
D: NA
DNA: TGTGCTAGTGGTTTGGCCACTAACTATGGCTACACCTTC
CDR3: CASGLATNYGYTF

V: TRBV6-2/TRBV6-3
size: many
J: TRBJ2-3
D: NA
DNA: TGTGCCAGCAGTTACAGTTTTTCAGATACGCAGTATTTT
CDR3: CASSYSFSDTQYF

V: TRBV12-3/TRBV12-4
size: few
J: TRBJ2-1
D: TRBD2
DNA: TGTGCCAGCACCATTAGCGGGAGGGCTAGTGAGCAGTTCTTC
CDR3: CASTISGRASEQFF

V: TRBV10-3
size: NA
J: TRBJ1-2
D: NA
DNA: TGTGCCACCCGACAGCGGGACTATGGCTACACCTTC
CDR3: CATRQRDYGYTF

V: TRBV3-1
size: many
J: TRBJ2-2
D: NA
DNA: TGTGCCAGCAGCCAAGAAGATTTGAACACCGGGGAGCTGTTTTTT
CDR3: CASSQEDLNTGELFF

V: TRBV28
size: few
J: TRBJ2-5
D: NA
DNA: TGTGCCAGCAGTTTTTCTGGGCGAGAGACCCAGTACTTC
CDR3: CASSFSGRETQYF

V: TRBV5-1
size: few
J: TRBJ2-1
D: NA
DNA: TGCGCCAGCAGCTGGTGGTCGGGGGTGGACAATGAGCAGTTCTTC
CDR3: CASSWWSGVDNEQFF

V: TRBV2
size: few
J: TRBJ2-6
D: NA
DNA: TGTGCCATAAAGTCGAGGGGAACTGGGGCCAACGTCCTGACTTTC
CDR3: CAIKSRGTGANVLTF

V: TRBV3-1
size: few
J: TRBJ1-4
D: TRBD1
DNA: TGTGCCAGCAGCCAAATATACAGGGGGCGAAGTGAAAAACTGTTTTTT
CDR3: CASSQIYRGRSEKLFF

V: TRBV4-3
size: many
J: TRBJ2-1
D: NA
DNA: TGCGCCAGCAGCCAAGTGCCCCTCTCTTTTTTGGATGAGCAGTTCTTC
CDR3: CASSQVPLSFLDEQFF

V: TRBV30
size: NA
J: TRBJ2-1
D: TRBD2
DNA: TGTGCCTGCCGGCGGGAGAGGGCCTACAATGAGCAGTTCTTC
CDR3: CACRRERAYNEQFF

V: TRBV11-2
size: few
J: TRBJ2-1
D: TRBD2
DNA: TGTGCCAGCAGCTTAGTAGGTAGCGGGAGTTACAATGAGCAGTTCTTC
CDR3: CASSLVGSGSYNEQFF

V: TRBV10-2
size: many
J: TRBJ2-5
D: NA
DNA: TGCGCCAGCAGTGGTAGGACCTTCCAAGAGACCCAGTACTTC
CDR3: CASSGRTFQETQYF

V: TRBV11-2
size: NA
J: TRBJ2-3
D: TRBD2
DNA: TGTGCCAGCAGCTTAGGGGCGGGAGGGGCGCAGTATTTT
CDR3: CASSLGAGGAQYF

V: TRBV27
size: few
J: TRBJ2-7
D: NA
DNA: TGTGCCAGCAGTTTATCGTTGGGGGCCAGCTCCTACGAGCAGTACTTC
CDR3: CASSLSLGASSYEQYF

V: TRBV4-1
size: NA
J: TRBJ2-7
D: TRBD2
DNA: TGCGCCAGCAGCCGTACTAGCGGGGGACCCTACGAGCAGTACTTC
CDR3: CASSRTSGGPYEQYF

V: TRBV29-1
size: many
J: TRBJ2-5
D: NA
DNA: TGCAGCGTCGATTTGACCCCAGGCCAAGAGACCCAGTACTTC
CDR3: CSVDLTPGQETQYF

V: TRBV12-3/TRBV12-4
size: many
J: TRBJ2-7
D: NA
DNA: TGTGCCAGCAGTTCTGGACGGACCTACGAGCAGTACTTC
CDR3: CASSSGRTYEQYF

V: TRBV12-3/TRBV12-4
size: many
J: TRBJ2-2
D: NA
DNA: TGTGCCAGCCGTACCTATGCCGGGGAGCTGTTTTTT
CDR3: CASRTYAGELFF

V: TRBV25-1
size: NA
J: TRBJ1-1
D: NA
DNA: TGTGCCAGCAGTTCTGAGGTTAGTGGAGCGAACACTGAAGCTTTCTTT
CDR3: CASSSEVSGANTEAFF

V: TRBV2
size: many
J: TRBJ2-1
D: NA
DNA: TGTGCCAGCAGAGGTTTATACAATGAGCAGTTCTTC
CDR3: CASRGLYNEQFF

V: TRBV7-6
size: NA
J: TRBJ1-1
D: NA
DNA: TGTGCCAGCAGCTCTAACCTGGGGCCGAACACTGAAGCTTTCTTT
CDR3: CASSSNLGPNTEAFF

V: TRBV29-1
size: few
J: TRBJ2-6
D: NA
DNA: TGCAGCGTTAGAGACCCTCTCTCTGGGGCCAACGTCCTGACTTTC
CDR3: CSVRDPLSGANVLTF

V: TRBV12-3/TRBV12-4
size: many
J: TRBJ1-1
D: NA
DNA: TGTGCCAGCAGTTTACGGGGAACTGAAGCTTTCTTT
CDR3: CASSLRGTEAFF

V: TRBV9
size: few
J: TRBJ2-1
D: NA
DNA: TGTGCCAGCAGCGTGAGACTGGGTTTCTTGGAGCAGTTCTTC
CDR3: CASSVRLGFLEQFF

V: TRBV7-8
size: many
J: TRBJ2-7
D: NA
DNA: TGTGCCAGCAGCTTAGCGCGGGGGCGCAGGAACGAGCAGTACTTC
CDR3: CASSLARGRRNEQYF

V: TRBV20-1
size: NA
J: TRBJ2-1
D: TRBD2
DNA: TGCAGTGCTAGGGGACTAGCGGGAGTCGATGAGCAGTTCTTC
CDR3: CSARGLAGVDEQFF

V: TRBV14
size: few
J: TRBJ2-7
D: NA
DNA: TGTGCCAGCAGCCAAGGCAGGGGAGGCTACGAGCAGTACTTC
CDR3: CASSQGRGGYEQYF

V: TRBV7-9
size: many
J: TRBJ2-5
D: NA
DNA: TGTGCCAGCAGCTTACGAGGGGAGACCCAGTACTTC
CDR3: CASSLRGETQYF

V: TRBV12-3/TRBV12-4
size: NA
J: TRBJ2-5
D: NA
DNA: TGTGCCAGCAGTTTCCGGGGCATGGAGACCCAGTACTTC
CDR3: CASSFRGMETQYF

V: TRBV10-2
size: NA
J: TRBJ2-7
D: NA
DNA: TGCGCCAGCATGGACTCCTACGAGCAGTACTTC
CDR3: CASMDSYEQYF

V: TRBV5-6
size: NA
J: TRBJ2-6
D: NA
DNA: TGTGCCAGGAGCCCCGGGGCCAACGTCCTGACTTTC
CDR3: CARSPGANVLTF

V: TRBV7-9
size: many
J: TRBJ2-2
D: NA
DNA: TGTGCCAGCTGGCCAGGGGGAGGCACCGGGGAGCTGTTTTTT
CDR3: CASWPGGGTGELFF

V: TRBV9
size: NA
J: TRBJ2-1
D: NA
DNA: TGTGCCAGCAGTGATCGGATAACGGGTTACAATGAGCAGTTCTTC
CDR3: CASSDRITGYNEQFF

V: TRBV9
size: NA
J: TRBJ2-3
D: NA
DNA: TGTGCCAGCAGCGTCGAAGGTGAGGGCGCAGATACGCAGTATTTT
CDR3: CASSVEGEGADTQYF

V: TRBV4-2
size: NA
J: TRBJ2-7
D: TRBD2
DNA: TGTGCCAGCAGCCCGCAGAGCGGGGGGGCCACCTACGAGCAGTACTTC
CDR3: CASSPQSGGATYEQYF

V: TRBV10-3
size: many
J: TRBJ2-4
D: NA
DNA: TGTGCCATCAGTGTACAGGGTGGAGCCAAAAACATTCAGTACTTC
CDR3: CAISVQGGAKNIQYF

V: TRBV5-1
size: many
J: TRBJ2-3
D: TRBD2
DNA: TGCGCCAGCGCTCCCGGGCGGGGGGCCTCTAACACGCAGTATTTT
CDR3: CASAPGRGASNTQYF

V: TRBV6-1
size: many
J: TRBJ1-2
D: NA
DNA: TGTGCCACCTGGGGCGGCACCATCTATGGCTACACCTTC
CDR3: CATWGGTIYGYTF

V: TRBV7-8
size: few
J: TRBJ1-5
D: TRBD1
DNA: TGTGCCAGCAGCATAGAGGGGGACAGGCTTCAGCCCCAGCATTTT
CDR3: CASSIEGDRLQPQHF

V: TRBV6-1
size: many
J: TRBJ1-6
D: TRBD1
DNA: TGTGCCAGCAGAACCGGACAGGGAGGTTCACCCCTCCACTTT
CDR3: CASRTGQGGSPLHF

V: TRBV20-1
size: few
J: TRBJ2-5
D: TRBD2
DNA: TGCAGTGCTAGCCGAGCGGGGCCTAGGGGGACCCAGTACTTC
CDR3: CSASRAGPRGTQYF

V: TRBV10-3
size: many
J: TRBJ2-1
D: NA
DNA: TGTGCCATCAGTGAGAATGGAGAGCAGTTCTTC
CDR3: CAISENGEQFF

V: TRBV7-9
size: many
J: TRBJ1-1
D: NA
DNA: TGTGCCAGCAATTTACGGGGGGGCGCTCGGACTGAAGCTTTCTTT
CDR3: CASNLRGGARTEAFF

V: TRBV7-9
size: NA
J: TRBJ1-1
D: TRBD1
DNA: TGTGCCAGCAGCTTAGTAAGGGACAGGGGACCGGATGCTTTCTTT
CDR3: CASSLVRDRGPDAFF

V: TRBV4-3
size: many
J: TRBJ2-7
D: NA
DNA: TGCGCCAGCAGCCCAGGACTGGGCGAGCTTGACGAGCAGTACTTC
CDR3: CASSPGLGELDEQYF

V: TRBV20-1
size: few
J: TRBJ1-2
D: TRBD1
DNA: TGCAGTGCACCGGGACAGCCCTTCTATGGCTACACCTTC
CDR3: CSAPGQPFYGYTF

V: TRBV13
size: NA
J: TRBJ2-3
D: NA
DNA: TGTGCCAGCAGCCTAGGCACAGGCGCTAGCACAGATACGCAGTATTTT
CDR3: CASSLGTGASTDTQYF

V: TRBV11-2
size: few
J: TRBJ2-5
D: NA
DNA: TGTGCCAGCAGCTTAGGCTTATCCTACCAAGAGACCCAGTACTTC
CDR3: CASSLGLSYQETQYF

V: TRBV5-6
size: many
J: TRBJ2-1
D: NA
DNA: TGTGCCAGCAGCTGGGGCGATGGTGAGCAGTTCTTC
CDR3: CASSWGDGEQFF

V: TRBV27
size: NA
J: TRBJ2-3
D: TRBD2
DNA: TGTGCCAGCAGTTTGCTAGCGGGTATTCAGACAGATACGCAGTATTTT
CDR3: CASSLLAGIQTDTQYF

V: TRBV27
size: many
J: TRBJ1-2
D: NA
DNA: TGTGCCAGCAGTTTGCGGGGTGTAGGCTATGGCTACACCTTC
CDR3: CASSLRGVGYGYTF

V: TRBV6-5
size: few
J: TRBJ2-3
D: NA
DNA: TGTGCCAGCAGTTACGCAGCCTCTAGCACAGATACGCAGTATTTT
CDR3: CASSYAASSTDTQYF

V: TRBV15
size: few
J: TRBJ2-7
D: TRBD2
DNA: TGTGCCACCAATCCGGGACTAGCGGGAGTCGAGCAGTACTTC
CDR3: CATNPGLAGVEQYF

V: TRBV20-1
size: NA
J: TRBJ2-1
D: TRBD2
DNA: TGCAGTGCCCCTTCCGGGGGGGGATACAATGAGCAGTTCTTC
CDR3: CSAPSGGGYNEQFF

V: TRBV6-1
size: NA
J: TRBJ2-2
D: TRBD2
DNA: TGTACCAGCAGACCACTAGCGGGGGGGCTTTTCACCGGGGAGCTGTTTTTT
CDR3: CTSRPLAGGLFTGELFF

V: TRBV2
size: few
J: TRBJ1-2
D: NA
DNA: TGTGCCAGCAGTGAATCGAGCAGGGGCTATGGCTACACCTTC
CDR3: CASSESSRGYGYTF